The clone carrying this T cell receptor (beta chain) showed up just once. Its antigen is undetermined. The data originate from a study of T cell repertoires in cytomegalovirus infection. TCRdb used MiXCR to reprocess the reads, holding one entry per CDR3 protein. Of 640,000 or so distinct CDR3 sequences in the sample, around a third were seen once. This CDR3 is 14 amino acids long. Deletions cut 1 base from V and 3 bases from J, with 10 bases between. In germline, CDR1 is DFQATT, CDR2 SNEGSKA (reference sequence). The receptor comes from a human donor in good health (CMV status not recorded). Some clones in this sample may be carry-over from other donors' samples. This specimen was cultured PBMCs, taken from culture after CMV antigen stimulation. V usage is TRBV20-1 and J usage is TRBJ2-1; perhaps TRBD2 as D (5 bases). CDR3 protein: CSARGSGNYNEQFF. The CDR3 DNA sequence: TGCAGTGCTAGAGGGAGCGGAAACTACAATGAGCAGTTCTTC.